The 17 T cell receptor beta chains listed next were all sequenced from one sample in a study of regulatory T cells in long-lasting Graves disease. Arm-PCR of CDR3 regions with iRepertoire HTBI primers generated TCR beta libraries. TCRdb re-derived calls from the multiplex PCR reads in MiXCR, one entry per CDR3 protein. This sample has approximately 560,000 distinct CDR3 sequences, with roughly a sixth found just once. Regarding time point: newly diagnosed GD, antithyroid drugs for less than 3 months. RNA extracted from PBMCs served as the sequencing template. These data are also associated with another study on T cells in Graves' hyperthyroidism and ophthalmopathy.

The sequenced sample was peripheral blood mononuclear cells (PBMCs), obtained at new diagnosis, from a patient treated with antithyroid drugs. These receptor sequences come from a man between 18 and 35 years old with Graves disease.

This clonotype has more than one count but fewer than ten. The CDR3 bases are TGTGCCAGCAGTTTAGACAGGAGATCGAACACTGAAGCTTTCTTT. Amino acid sequence: CASSLDRRSNTEAFF. The chain recombines TRBV6-2 or TRBV6-3 with TRBJ1-1; D perhaps matches TRBD1 (6 bases). Germline lookup yields CDR1 MNHEY and CDR2 SVGEGT. V lost 4 bases to trimming and J lost 1 base, with 13 bases between them. The CDR3 is made up of 15 amino acids.

V gene TRBV30 combines with J gene TRBJ2-3; maybe TRBD2 (5 bases). CDR3 length equals 15 residues. Trimming took 1 base from V and 2 from J, leaving 13 bases between them. CDR1 is GTSNPN, CDR2 SVGIG, per germline (reference sequence). In DNA, the CDR3 is TGTGCCTGGAGTGACGCGGGTTACGCCACAGATACGCAGTATTTT. This codes for CAWSDAGYATDTQYF.

This clonotype appeared a few times. The V and J genes are TRBV28 and TRBJ1-6, with 7 positions matching TRBD1. Germline values: CDR1 MDHEN, CDR2 SYDVKM. V lost 3 bases and J lost 7; bases outside the gene matches: 12. The CDR3 has 17 residues. CDR3 region: CASSLRFTGQWNSPLHF. DNA of the CDR3: TGTGCCAGCAGTTTGAGATTTACGGGACAGTGGAATTCACCCCTCCACTTT.

This clonotype was seen repeatedly, ten times or more. The gene calls are TRBV28 and TRBJ2-1; 12 bases are shared with TRBD2. The trim removed 10 bases at V and 0 bases at J, leaving 16 bases unmatched. Per germline, CDR1 MDHEN and CDR2 SYDVKM. The CDR3 covers 19 residues. CDR3 protein: CANPPLAGGAFFSYNEQFF. The CDR3, as DNA: TGTGCCAACCCTCCGCTAGCGGGAGGGGCTTTCTTCTCCTACAATGAGCAGTTCTTC.

In its sample, this clonotype was seen a few times. This chain connects TRBV6-2 or TRBV6-3 to TRBJ2-7; TRBD2 matches at 8 bases. CDR3 length: 16 amino acids. Trimming at V came to 0 bases and at J to 1 base, leaving 5 bases not matched to a gene. The V gene's germline CDR1 is MNHEY and CDR2 SVGEGT. The CDR3 nucleotides are TGTGCCAGCAGTTACTCGAGGCTAGCGGGTTCCTACGAGCAGTACTTC. Its protein is CASSYSRLAGSYEQYF.

This clonotype was recorded a few times. The chain has TRBV10-2 and TRBJ2-7; D is uncertain. Deletions cut 4 bases from V and 0 bases from J, with 13 bases between. The CDR3 extends over 15 amino acids. Germline assignment: CDR1 WSHSY and CDR2 SAAADI. CDR3 sequence: CASSGTPTSSYEQYF. The CDR3 nucleotides are TGCGCCAGCAGTGGTACACCAACCAGCTCCTACGAGCAGTACTTC.

The chain combines TRBV20-1 with TRBJ2-7; TRBD2 agrees at 12 bases. V shed 5 bases and J 4 bases; nucleotides not matched to a gene: 6. The CDR3 is 14 residues long. CDR1 DFQATT and CDR2 SNEGSKA come from the germline V gene (reference sequence). CDR3 in DNA: TGCAGTGCTCCTCGGACTAGCGGGGCGTACGAGCAGTACTTC. This sequence encodes CSAPRTSGAYEQYF.

This clonotype was counted between two and nine times. This chain connects TRBV27 to TRBJ1-1, with D possibly being TRBD1 (5 bases). The CDR3 spans 11 residues. Per the germline V gene, CDR1 is MNHEY and CDR2 is SMNVEV (reference sequence). Trimming cost V 4 bases and J 10 bases, with 10 bases left between them. CDR3 sequence reads: CASSSGFTAFF. CDR3 nucleotide sequence: TGTGCCAGCAGTTCAGGGTTTACAGCTTTCTTT.

The chain is built from TRBV14 and TRBJ2-1, with 10 bases identical to TRBD1. The CDR3 has 17 residues. CDR1 and CDR2 from the germline V gene are SGHDN and FVKESK. V was clipped by 0 bases and J by 9 bases; unmatched bases: 11. The CDR3 loop reads CASSQDLAGTGVGEQFF. CDR3 nucleotide sequence: TGTGCCAGCAGCCAAGATCTGGCCGGGACAGGGGTTGGTGAGCAGTTCTTC.

This clonotype has ten or more counts. The chain joins TRBV3-1 to TRBJ2-7; possible D gene TRBD2, 6 bases. In germline, CDR1 is LGHDT, CDR2 YNNKEL (reference sequence). V lost 1 base, J lost 0 bases, and 10 bases lay in between. The CDR3 consists of 15 residues. The CDR3 region is CASSQAEGSSYEQYF. In DNA form, the CDR3 reads TGTGCCAGCAGCCAAGCGGAGGGAAGCTCCTACGAGCAGTACTTC.

This clonotype was counted between two and nine times. This may be a read error: a much more frequent sequence differs by one nucleotide. The chain carries TRBV9 and TRBJ2-1, with 11 nucleotides matching TRBD2. CDR3 size: 14 residues. J gave up 5 bases and V 2 bases, and 0 bases lay outside the gene matches. The germline gives CDR1 SGDLS, CDR2 YYNGEE. The CDR3 DNA reads TGTGCCAGCAGCGTGGGACTAGCGGACAATGAGCAGTTCTTC. It encodes CASSVGLADNEQFF. Using reference TRBV9 and TRBJ2-1 for the parts outside the CDR3, the full variable domain is DSGVTQTPKHLITATGQRVTLRCSPRSGDLSVYWYQQSLDQGLQFLIQYYNGEERAKGNILERFSAQQFPDLHSELNLSSLELGDSALYFCASSVGLADNEQFFGPGTRLTVL.

This clonotype was seen more than once but under ten times. CDR3 loop: CASSLVGGRSGNTIYF. The DNA for the CDR3 is TGTGCCAGCAGCTTAGTCGGAGGGCGCTCTGGAAACACCATATATTTT. The rearrangement links TRBV11-2 to TRBJ1-3; D is ambiguous. This CDR3 comprises 16 residues. Trimming cost V 1 base and J 0 bases, with 10 bases left between them. CDR1 and CDR2 (germline): SGHAT, FQNNGV. The full variable domain, in which reference TRBV11-2 and TRBJ1-3 provide the parts outside the CDR3, is EAGVAQSPRYKIIEKRQSVAFWCNPISGHATLYWYQQILGQGPKLLIQFQNNGVVDDSQLPKDRFSAERLKGVDSTLKIQPAKLEDSAVYLCASSLVGGRSGNTIYFGEGSWLTVV.

The rearrangement joins TRBV4-2 to TRBJ2-7, with 16 bases identical to TRBD2. This CDR3 has 15 residues. Trimming took 4 bases from V and 5 from J; bases not matched to a gene: 2. Germline CDR1 is LGHNA and CDR2 is YNFKEQ. CDR3 DNA sequence: TGTGCCAGCAGCCGAGGGACTAGCGGGGGGGACGAGCAGTACTTC. Its translation: CASSRGTSGGDEQYF.

The V gene is TRBV19, the J gene TRBJ2-7; the D call may be TRBD1 or TRBD2 (5 bases each). Trimming pared 3 bases from V and 0 bases from J, leaving 18 bases between. CDR1 is LNHDA, CDR2 SQIVND, per germline (reference sequence). The CDR3 is 17 residues long. This chain's CDR3 is CASSMLSGDGFSYEQYF. CDR3 coding DNA: TGTGCCAGTAGTATGTTATCTGGGGACGGATTCTCCTACGAGCAGTACTTC.

This clonotype was recorded at least ten times. The chain couples TRBV7-8 to TRBJ2-1; TRBD2 aligns across 9 bases. This CDR3 has 17 residues. V lost 5 bases, J lost 7 bases, and 15 bases stayed unmatched. CDR1 SGHVS and CDR2 FQNEAQ come from the germline V gene. CDR3 bases: TGTGCCAGCAGCCCCGACCCCGCTAGCGGGAATTTGAATGAGCAGTTCTTC. Translation: CASSPDPASGNLNEQFF.

Note on this clonotype: At one end, the junction sequence differs from germline, possibly due to a read error. V is TRBV6-2 or TRBV6-3 and J is TRBJ1-4; D remains ambiguous. Per the germline V gene, CDR1 is MNHEY and CDR2 is SVGEGT. This CDR3 region has 16 residues. The CDR3 here is CASSSISFSTSEKLFF. Written as DNA, the CDR3 is TGTGCCAGCAGTTCGATATCGTTCTCAACTAGTGAAAAACTGTTTTTT.

J is TRBJ2-1 and V is TRBV27, with 9 bases fitting TRBD2. V shed 6 bases and J 6 bases; nucleotides not matched to a gene: 9. Germline-derived CDR1 and CDR2 are MNHEY and SMNVEV (reference sequence). The CDR3 totals 15 residues. The DNA for the CDR3 is TGTGCCAGCAGCATTAGCGGGAGAGGCCCCAATGAGCAGTTCTTC. Its protein is CASSISGRGPNEQFF.